This TCR beta chain appears in the sequencing data of a study of OX40 agonist ivuxolimab in advanced cancers. Study-level background: Dose-escalation cases comprised hepatocellular carcinoma, melanoma, renal cell or head and neck cancer. Aged 23 to 79 with a mean of approximately 60 years, they were about 80% male. Three patients got partial responses; one had hepatocellular carcinoma and two had cutaneous melanoma.

Produced via immunoSEQ multiplex PCR; TCRdb's table is partial and in-frame only. Of around 72,000 clones listed, more than 80% are singletons. A remark on this clone: Its antigen is unidentified.

General study findings and limits: Average numbers of expanded clones were greater in CD8+ T cells than in CD4+.

The sequenced sample was CD4+ or CD8+ T cells sorted from blood, obtained in a trial of the OX40 agonist ivuxolimab. The sequence was collected from an adult with an advanced solid tumor such as melanoma, head and neck, liver or kidney cancer.

The CDR3 sequence is CASSLGQTEQETQYF. The CDR3 DNA sequence: TGTGCCAGCAGCTTAGGGCAGACCGAGCAAGAGACCCAGTACTTC. This rearrangement joins TRBV11-2 to TRBJ2-5; D unresolved. Per germline, CDR1 SGHAT and CDR2 FQNNGV. This CDR3 comprises 15 residues. V lost 1 base and J 2 bases, leaving 11 bases between the germline ends.